A selection of T cell receptor beta chains follows, all from one sample in a study of T cells after yellow fever vaccination. TCRdb re-called the 5' RACE reads through MiXCR, storing one row per CDR3 protein. The sample shows around 310,000 distinct CDR3 sequences, approximately 4.5% of them seen only once. Here the sequenced sample was PBMCs, taken 15 days after the yellow fever booster vaccination. These receptors originate from a man in his late teens or twenties who received the YFV17D yellow fever vaccine. Both conserved end residues are part of each CDR3. D genes are given only for firm matches. Size is stated for part of the rows, as once, few or many counts, or as a class when the clone is expanded.

CDR3aa: CASSVEGTQYF
CDR3nt: TGTGCCAGCAGCGTAGAAGGGACCCAGTACTTC
v_gene: TRBV5-6
abundance: few
j_gene: TRBJ2-5
d_gene: -

CDR3aa: CASSFGGQGSYEQYF
CDR3nt: TGTGCCAGCAGTTTTGGCGGACAGGGTTCCTACGAGCAGTACTTC
v_gene: TRBV12-3/TRBV12-4
abundance: many
j_gene: TRBJ2-7
d_gene: TRBD1

CDR3aa: CASSLAIGRPGTTNEKLFF
CDR3nt: TGTGCCAGCAGCTTAGCGATAGGACGCCCGGGGACAACTAATGAAAAACTGTTTTTT
v_gene: TRBV7-6
abundance: many
j_gene: TRBJ1-4
d_gene: -

CDR3aa: CASKFEGILGDGYTF
CDR3nt: TGTGCCAGCAAATTCGAGGGGATCTTAGGAGATGGCTACACCTTC
v_gene: TRBV6-5
abundance: many
j_gene: TRBJ1-2
d_gene: -

CDR3aa: CASSPAPDAGTQYF
CDR3nt: TGCGCCAGCAGCCCGGCGCCTGACGCAGGGACCCAGTACTTC
v_gene: TRBV5-1
abundance: -
j_gene: TRBJ2-5
d_gene: -

CDR3aa: CASSVRDTQYF
CDR3nt: TGTGCCAGCAGTGTCAGAGATACGCAGTATTTT
v_gene: TRBV7-9
abundance: many
j_gene: TRBJ2-3
d_gene: -

CDR3aa: CASSSTGGRGYTF
CDR3nt: TGTGCCAGCAGTTCGACAGGGGGCAGGGGCTACACCTTC
v_gene: TRBV12-3/TRBV12-4
abundance: few
j_gene: TRBJ1-2
d_gene: TRBD1

CDR3aa: CASSPNRDYNEQFF
CDR3nt: TGTGCCAGCAGCCCAAACAGGGACTACAATGAGCAGTTCTTC
v_gene: TRBV11-1
abundance: many
j_gene: TRBJ2-1
d_gene: -

CDR3aa: CASRALAGGLRSSYNEQFF
CDR3nt: TGCGCCAGCCGAGCACTAGCGGGGGGCCTGAGGAGCTCCTACAATGAGCAGTTCTTC
v_gene: TRBV5-1
abundance: few
j_gene: TRBJ2-1
d_gene: TRBD2

CDR3aa: CASSISREKEAFF
CDR3nt: TGTGCCAGCAGCATAAGCCGGGAGAAGGAAGCTTTCTTT
v_gene: TRBV7-9
abundance: many
j_gene: TRBJ1-1
d_gene: -

CDR3aa: CASSEAGREIEKLFF
CDR3nt: TGTGCCAGCAGTGAAGCAGGGAGGGAAATTGAAAAACTGTTTTTT
v_gene: TRBV2
abundance: many
j_gene: TRBJ1-4
d_gene: -

CDR3aa: CASSWGSPISYNEQFF
CDR3nt: TGCGCCAGCAGCTGGGGCTCACCGATCTCCTACAATGAGCAGTTCTTC
v_gene: TRBV5-1
abundance: many
j_gene: TRBJ2-1
d_gene: -

CDR3aa: CASTSQETQYF
CDR3nt: TGTGCCAGCACCTCCCAGGAGACCCAGTACTTC
v_gene: TRBV5-4
abundance: many
j_gene: TRBJ2-5
d_gene: -

CDR3aa: CASSSGHKPYIQYF
CDR3nt: TGTGCCAGCAGTTCGGGACATAAACCGTACATTCAGTACTTC
v_gene: TRBV28
abundance: -
j_gene: TRBJ2-4
d_gene: -

CDR3aa: CASVERPGWDEQFF
CDR3nt: TGTGCCAGCGTCGAGAGACCGGGATGGGATGAGCAGTTCTTC
v_gene: TRBV6-6
abundance: -
j_gene: TRBJ2-1
d_gene: -

CDR3aa: CASSFWSSGEETQYF
CDR3nt: TGTGCCAGCAGCTTCTGGTCCAGCGGGGAAGAGACCCAGTACTTC
v_gene: TRBV7-2
abundance: many
j_gene: TRBJ2-5
d_gene: TRBD2

CDR3aa: CASSSASGGRTDTQYF
CDR3nt: TGTGCCAGCAGCTCAGCTAGCGGGGGGCGGACAGATACGCAGTATTTT
v_gene: TRBV7-9
abundance: -
j_gene: TRBJ2-3
d_gene: TRBD2

CDR3aa: CASSPRGGPNTGELFF
CDR3nt: TGTGCCAGCAGCCCGAGGGGGGGGCCCAACACCGGGGAGCTGTTTTTT
v_gene: TRBV11-3
abundance: few
j_gene: TRBJ2-2
d_gene: -

CDR3aa: CASTIPGLADIQETQYF
CDR3nt: TGTGCCAGCACCATACCGGGACTAGCGGATATCCAAGAGACCCAGTACTTC
v_gene: TRBV6-2/TRBV6-3
abundance: few
j_gene: TRBJ2-5
d_gene: TRBD2

CDR3aa: CASNQQGPGNTIYF
CDR3nt: TGTGCCAGCAACCAACAAGGGCCTGGAAACACCATATATTTT
v_gene: TRBV3-1
abundance: few
j_gene: TRBJ1-3
d_gene: -

CDR3aa: CASSLYRENTGELFF
CDR3nt: TGTGCCAGCAGTTTATACAGGGAAAACACCGGGGAGCTGTTTTTT
v_gene: TRBV28
abundance: once
j_gene: TRBJ2-2
d_gene: -

CDR3aa: CASSLASGGRGYEQFF
CDR3nt: TGTGCCAGCAGCTTAGCTTCCGGGGGGCGAGGGTATGAGCAGTTCTTC
v_gene: TRBV7-2
abundance: -
j_gene: TRBJ2-1
d_gene: -

CDR3aa: CASSNRGGAYEQYF
CDR3nt: TGTGCCAGTAGTAACCGGGGGGGAGCCTACGAGCAGTACTTC
v_gene: TRBV19
abundance: few
j_gene: TRBJ2-7
d_gene: TRBD2

CDR3aa: CASSYTGTSGGDHYNEQFF
CDR3nt: TGTGCCAGCAGCTATACCGGGACTAGCGGGGGGGACCACTACAATGAGCAGTTCTTC
v_gene: TRBV11-2
abundance: -
j_gene: TRBJ2-1
d_gene: TRBD2

CDR3aa: CASRRRGLGPGARGYTF
CDR3nt: TGTGCCAGCAGGAGAAGGGGGTTGGGCCCCGGGGCCCGTGGCTACACCTTC
v_gene: TRBV7-2
abundance: -
j_gene: TRBJ1-2
d_gene: -

CDR3aa: CASRPDRGLEAYNEQFF
CDR3nt: TGTGCCAGCCGTCCCGATCGGGGACTAGAGGCCTACAATGAGCAGTTCTTC
v_gene: TRBV7-8
abundance: many
j_gene: TRBJ2-1
d_gene: TRBD2

CDR3aa: CASSQEPAYSYNEQFF
CDR3nt: TGCGCCAGCAGCCAAGAACCGGCCTACTCCTACAATGAGCAGTTCTTC
v_gene: TRBV4-3
abundance: many
j_gene: TRBJ2-1
d_gene: -

CDR3aa: CASSVGGGSTGELFF
CDR3nt: TGTGCCAGCAGCGTAGGCGGGGGAAGCACCGGGGAGCTGTTTTTT
v_gene: TRBV9
abundance: -
j_gene: TRBJ2-2
d_gene: TRBD2

CDR3aa: CASSHGGNRDQPQHF
CDR3nt: TGTGCCAGCTCACACGGCGGGAACAGGGATCAGCCCCAGCATTTT
v_gene: TRBV18
abundance: many
j_gene: TRBJ1-5
d_gene: -

CDR3aa: CASSLRGITGYNEQFF
CDR3nt: TGCGCCAGCAGCCTCCGGGGGATCACGGGGTACAATGAGCAGTTCTTC
v_gene: TRBV5-1
abundance: -
j_gene: TRBJ2-1
d_gene: -

CDR3aa: CASSFVGGPSRSFF
CDR3nt: TGTGCCAGCAGCTTCGTGGGAGGGCCGAGTAGATCGTTCTTT
v_gene: TRBV7-9
abundance: few
j_gene: TRBJ1-1
d_gene: -

CDR3aa: CASSPDRAYGYTF
CDR3nt: TGCGCCAGCAGCCCCGACAGGGCCTATGGCTACACCTTC
v_gene: TRBV5-1
abundance: many
j_gene: TRBJ1-2
d_gene: TRBD1

CDR3aa: CASSPLAGQNEQFF
CDR3nt: TGTGCCAGCAGTCCTCTAGCGGGGCAAAATGAGCAGTTCTTC
v_gene: TRBV6-1
abundance: many
j_gene: TRBJ2-1
d_gene: TRBD2

CDR3aa: CASTEEQGWIGPQHF
CDR3nt: TGTGCCAGCACTGAAGAGCAGGGGTGGATTGGACCCCAGCATTTT
v_gene: TRBV6-1
abundance: many
j_gene: TRBJ1-5
d_gene: -

CDR3aa: CASSSRGFSYEQYF
CDR3nt: TGTGCCAGCAGCTCGCGGGGGTTCTCCTACGAGCAGTACTTC
v_gene: TRBV9
abundance: many
j_gene: TRBJ2-7
d_gene: TRBD2

CDR3aa: CASSFQNQPQHF
CDR3nt: TGTGCCAGCAGCTTTCAGAATCAGCCCCAGCATTTT
v_gene: TRBV7-9
abundance: few
j_gene: TRBJ1-5
d_gene: -

CDR3aa: CASSRNRDTQYF
CDR3nt: TGTGCCAGCAGCCGTAATAGGGATACGCAGTATTTT
v_gene: TRBV7-2
abundance: -
j_gene: TRBJ2-3
d_gene: -

CDR3aa: CSVEAREINYGYTF
CDR3nt: TGCAGCGTTGAAGCCCGGGAGATTAACTATGGCTACACCTTC
v_gene: TRBV29-1
abundance: -
j_gene: TRBJ1-2
d_gene: -

CDR3aa: CASSQGGLLEETQYF
CDR3nt: TGCGCCAGCAGCCAAGGAGGACTTCTTGAGGAGACCCAGTACTTC
v_gene: TRBV4-3
abundance: many
j_gene: TRBJ2-5
d_gene: -

CDR3aa: CASSPPGGETEAFF
CDR3nt: TGTGCCAGCAGTCCCCCCGGGGGCGAGACTGAAGCTTTCTTT
v_gene: TRBV27
abundance: few
j_gene: TRBJ1-1
d_gene: -

CDR3aa: CASTETSWGYTF
CDR3nt: TGTGCCAGCACCGAAACCTCCTGGGGCTACACCTTC
v_gene: TRBV7-2
abundance: few
j_gene: TRBJ1-2
d_gene: -

CDR3aa: CASISGPEAFF
CDR3nt: TGTGCCAGCATTAGCGGGCCTGAAGCTTTCTTT
v_gene: TRBV2
abundance: -
j_gene: TRBJ1-1
d_gene: -

CDR3aa: CSARDPGGGETFF
CDR3nt: TGCAGTGCTAGAGATCCCGGAGGGGGGGAAACTTTCTTT
v_gene: TRBV20-1
abundance: few
j_gene: TRBJ1-1
d_gene: -

CDR3aa: CASRESGDTQYF
CDR3nt: TGTGCCAGCAGGGAGAGCGGAGATACGCAGTATTTT
v_gene: TRBV5-6
abundance: many
j_gene: TRBJ2-3
d_gene: -

CDR3aa: CASRTAGANVLTF
CDR3nt: TGTGCCAGCAGGACGGCCGGGGCCAACGTCCTGACTTTC
v_gene: TRBV6-2/TRBV6-3
abundance: few
j_gene: TRBJ2-6
d_gene: -

CDR3aa: CASSLGGVGAEQFF
CDR3nt: TGTGCTAGCAGCTTAGGGGGCGTCGGGGCTGAGCAGTTCTTC
v_gene: TRBV7-7
abundance: many
j_gene: TRBJ2-1
d_gene: TRBD1

CDR3aa: CAISDGGTLYGYTF
CDR3nt: TGTGCCATCAGTGACGGAGGGACGCTCTATGGCTACACCTTC
v_gene: TRBV10-3
abundance: few
j_gene: TRBJ1-2
d_gene: -

CDR3aa: CASSLAPGGSTDTQYF
CDR3nt: TGTGCCAGCAGCTTAGCGCCGGGGGGAAGCACAGATACGCAGTATTTT
v_gene: TRBV7-8
abundance: many
j_gene: TRBJ2-3
d_gene: TRBD2

CDR3aa: CASSRDDLRTENTEAFF
CDR3nt: TGTGCCAGCAGCCGAGACGACCTCCGGACGGAGAACACTGAAGCTTTCTTT
v_gene: TRBV7-9
abundance: many
j_gene: TRBJ1-1
d_gene: -

CDR3aa: CASSPRGYEQFF
CDR3nt: TGTGCCAGCAGCCCCAGGGGTTATGAGCAGTTCTTC
v_gene: TRBV7-9
abundance: -
j_gene: TRBJ2-1
d_gene: -

CDR3aa: CASTPPSAGRDQPQHF
CDR3nt: TGTGCCAGTACGCCGCCCTCCGCAGGGAGGGATCAGCCCCAGCATTTT
v_gene: TRBV19
abundance: -
j_gene: TRBJ1-5
d_gene: -

CDR3aa: CASSFDASPSTDTQYF
CDR3nt: TGTGCCAGCAGTTTCGATGCTTCCCCTAGCACAGATACGCAGTATTTT
v_gene: TRBV12-3/TRBV12-4
abundance: few
j_gene: TRBJ2-3
d_gene: -

CDR3aa: CASSRGADEKLFF
CDR3nt: TGCGCCAGCAGCAGGGGCGCAGATGAAAAACTGTTTTTT
v_gene: TRBV5-1
abundance: few
j_gene: TRBJ1-4
d_gene: -

CDR3aa: CSARASGPEAGELFF
CDR3nt: TGCAGTGCTAGAGCATCAGGCCCCGAGGCCGGGGAGCTGTTTTTT
v_gene: TRBV20-1
abundance: many
j_gene: TRBJ2-2
d_gene: -

CDR3aa: CASSQAFQETQYF
CDR3nt: TGCGCCAGCAGCCAAGCATTCCAAGAGACCCAGTACTTC
v_gene: TRBV4-3
abundance: many
j_gene: TRBJ2-5
d_gene: -